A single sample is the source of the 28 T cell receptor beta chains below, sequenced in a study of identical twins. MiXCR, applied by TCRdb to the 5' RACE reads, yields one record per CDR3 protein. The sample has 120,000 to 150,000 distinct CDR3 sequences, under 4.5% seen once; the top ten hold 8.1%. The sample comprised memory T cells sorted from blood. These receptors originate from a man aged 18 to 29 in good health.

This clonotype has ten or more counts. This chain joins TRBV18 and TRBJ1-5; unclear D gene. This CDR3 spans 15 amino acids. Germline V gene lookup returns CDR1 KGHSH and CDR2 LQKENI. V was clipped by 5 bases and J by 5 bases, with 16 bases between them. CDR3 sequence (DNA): TGTGCCAGCTCATCCACAGCCGGATCCGATCAGCCCCAGCATTTT. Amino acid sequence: CASSSTAGSDQPQHF.

CDR3 nucleotides: TGTGCCAGCAGCCAAGAACAGGGAGGTAATTCACCCCTCCACTTT. This translates into CASSQEQGGNSPLHF. V gene TRBV4-2 combines with J gene TRBJ1-6; D perhaps matches TRBD1 (6 bases). Trimming removed 0 bases at V and 6 bases at J, with 9 bases between. This CDR3 region has 15 residues. Germline CDR1 is LGHNA and CDR2 is YNFKEQ.

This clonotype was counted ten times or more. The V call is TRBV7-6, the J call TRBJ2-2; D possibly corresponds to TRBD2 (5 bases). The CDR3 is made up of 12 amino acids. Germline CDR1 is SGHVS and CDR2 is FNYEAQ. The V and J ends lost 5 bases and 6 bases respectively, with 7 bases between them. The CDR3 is CASSEGPGELFF. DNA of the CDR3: TGTGCCAGCAGCGAGGGCCCCGGGGAGCTGTTTTTT. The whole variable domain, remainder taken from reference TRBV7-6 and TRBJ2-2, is GAGVSQSPRYKVTKRGQDVALRCDPISGHVSLYWYRQALGQGPEFLTYFNYEAQQDKSGLPNDRFSAERPEGSISTLTIQRTEQRDSAMYRCASSEGPGELFFGEGSRLTVL.

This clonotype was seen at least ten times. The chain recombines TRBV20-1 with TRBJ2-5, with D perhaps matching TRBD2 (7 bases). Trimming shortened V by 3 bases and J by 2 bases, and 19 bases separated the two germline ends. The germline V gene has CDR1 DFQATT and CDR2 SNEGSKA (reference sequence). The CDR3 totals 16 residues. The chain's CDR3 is CSARGGQPGLQETQYF. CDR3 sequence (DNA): TGCAGTGCTAGGGGGGGGCAGCCGGGGCTACAAGAGACCCAGTACTTC.

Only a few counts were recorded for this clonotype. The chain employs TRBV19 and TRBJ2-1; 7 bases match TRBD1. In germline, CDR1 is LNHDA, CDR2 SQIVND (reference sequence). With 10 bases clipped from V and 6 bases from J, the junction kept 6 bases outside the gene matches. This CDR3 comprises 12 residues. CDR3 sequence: CATLDRANEQFF. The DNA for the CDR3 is TGTGCCACCTTAGACAGGGCCAATGAGCAGTTCTTC.

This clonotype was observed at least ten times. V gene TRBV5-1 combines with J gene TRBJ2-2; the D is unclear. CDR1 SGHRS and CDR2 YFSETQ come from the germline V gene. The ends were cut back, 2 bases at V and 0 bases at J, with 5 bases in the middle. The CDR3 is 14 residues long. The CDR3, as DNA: TGCGCCAGCAGCTTCGATACGAACACCGGGGAGCTGTTTTTT. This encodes CASSFDTNTGELFF.

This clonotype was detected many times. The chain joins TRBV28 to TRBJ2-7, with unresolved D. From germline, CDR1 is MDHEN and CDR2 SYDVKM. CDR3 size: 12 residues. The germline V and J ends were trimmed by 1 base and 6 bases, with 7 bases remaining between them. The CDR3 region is CASSLYGLEQYF. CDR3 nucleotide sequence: TGTGCCAGCAGTTTATATGGGCTCGAGCAGTACTTC.

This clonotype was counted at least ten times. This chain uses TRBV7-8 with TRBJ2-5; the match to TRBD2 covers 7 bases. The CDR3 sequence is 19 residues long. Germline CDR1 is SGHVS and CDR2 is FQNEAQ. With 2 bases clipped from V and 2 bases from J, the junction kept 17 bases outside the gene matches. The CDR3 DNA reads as TGTGCCAGCAGCTTACCGGGGACGCCTGGGGGGGTCCTACAAGAGACCCAGTACTTC. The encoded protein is CASSLPGTPGGVLQETQYF.

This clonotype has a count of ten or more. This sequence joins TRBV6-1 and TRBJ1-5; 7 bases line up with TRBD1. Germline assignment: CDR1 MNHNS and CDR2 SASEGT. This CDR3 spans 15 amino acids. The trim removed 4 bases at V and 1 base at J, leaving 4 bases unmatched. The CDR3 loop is CASSGQGVSNQPQHF. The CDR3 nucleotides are TGTGCCAGCAGTGGACAGGGTGTCAGCAATCAGCCCCAGCATTTT.

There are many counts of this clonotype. CDR3 bases: TGTGCCAGCAGCTTAGATCGGGTCAGCAGCACAGATACGCAGTATTTT. This sequence encodes CASSLDRVSSTDTQYF. The gene calls are TRBV11-2 and TRBJ2-3, with D uncertain. Germline values: CDR1 SGHAT, CDR2 FQNNGV. V lost 0 bases and J lost 0, with 10 bases in between. The CDR3 length is 16 residues.

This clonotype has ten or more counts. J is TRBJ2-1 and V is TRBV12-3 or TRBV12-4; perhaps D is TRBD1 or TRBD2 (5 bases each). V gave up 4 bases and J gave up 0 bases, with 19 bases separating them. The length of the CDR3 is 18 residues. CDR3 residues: CASSSRWWGSGSYNEQFF. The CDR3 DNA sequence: TGTGCCAGCAGTTCCCGGTGGTGGGGGAGCGGCTCCTACAATGAGCAGTTCTTC.

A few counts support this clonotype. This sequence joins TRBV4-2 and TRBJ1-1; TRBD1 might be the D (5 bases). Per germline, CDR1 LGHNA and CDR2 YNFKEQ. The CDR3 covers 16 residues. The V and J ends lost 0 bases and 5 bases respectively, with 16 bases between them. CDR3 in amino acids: CASSQEPGRGGTEAFF. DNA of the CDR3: TGTGCCAGCAGCCAAGAGCCGGGAAGGGGTGGGACTGAAGCTTTCTTT.

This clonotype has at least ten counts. CDR3 coding DNA: TGTGCCAGCAGGAGGACAGGGCGGTACGAGCAGTACTTC. Amino acids: CASRRTGRYEQYF. The rearrangement links TRBV7-2 to TRBJ2-7; 8 positions match TRBD1. The V and J ends lost 6 bases and 4 bases, in that order; junction bases with no gene match: 5. Per germline, CDR1 SGHTA and CDR2 FQGNSA. This CDR3 is 13 amino acids long.

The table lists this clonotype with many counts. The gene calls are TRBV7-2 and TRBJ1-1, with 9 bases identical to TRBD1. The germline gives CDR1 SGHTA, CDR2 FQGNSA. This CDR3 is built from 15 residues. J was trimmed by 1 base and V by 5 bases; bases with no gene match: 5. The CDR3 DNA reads TGTGCCAGCAGCAAGGACAGGGGCCCGAACACTGAAGCTTTCTTT. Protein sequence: CASSKDRGPNTEAFF.

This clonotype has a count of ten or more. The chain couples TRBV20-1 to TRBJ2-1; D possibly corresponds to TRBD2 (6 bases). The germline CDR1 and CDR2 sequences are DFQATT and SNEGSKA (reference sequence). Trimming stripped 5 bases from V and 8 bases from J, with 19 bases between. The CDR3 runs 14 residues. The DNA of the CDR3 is TGCAGTGCTCCCCCGGGACTTGTTGGCGATGAGCAGTTCTTC. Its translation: CSAPPGLVGDEQFF.

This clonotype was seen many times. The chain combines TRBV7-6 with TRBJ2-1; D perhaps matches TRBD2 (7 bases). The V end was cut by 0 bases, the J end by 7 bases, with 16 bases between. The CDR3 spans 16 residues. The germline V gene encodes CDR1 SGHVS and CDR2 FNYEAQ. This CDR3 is CASSLAGGGRTNEQFF. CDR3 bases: TGTGCCAGCAGCTTAGCGGGGGGCGGGAGAACGAATGAGCAGTTCTTC.

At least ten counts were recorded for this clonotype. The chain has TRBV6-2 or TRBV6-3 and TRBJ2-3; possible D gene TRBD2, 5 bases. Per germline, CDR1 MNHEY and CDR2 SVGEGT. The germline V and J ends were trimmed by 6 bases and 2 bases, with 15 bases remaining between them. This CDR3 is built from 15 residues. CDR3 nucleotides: TGTGCCAGCAGGAGCCCCGAGGGTGCCACAGATACGCAGTATTTT. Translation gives CASRSPEGATDTQYF.

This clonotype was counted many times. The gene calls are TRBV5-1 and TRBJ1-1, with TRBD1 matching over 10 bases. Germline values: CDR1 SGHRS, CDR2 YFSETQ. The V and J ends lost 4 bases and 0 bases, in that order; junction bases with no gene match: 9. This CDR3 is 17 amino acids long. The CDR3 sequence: CASSRSGTGAMNTEAFF. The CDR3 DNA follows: TGCGCCAGCAGCCGGTCCGGGACAGGGGCCATGAACACTGAAGCTTTCTTT.

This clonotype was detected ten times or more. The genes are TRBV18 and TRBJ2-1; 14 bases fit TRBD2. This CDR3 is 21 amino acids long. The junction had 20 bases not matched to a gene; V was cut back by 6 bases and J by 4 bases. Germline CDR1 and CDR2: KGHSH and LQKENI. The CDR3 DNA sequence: TGTGCCAGCTCCCAAAGCCCGGGACTAGCGGGAGTAGGCCTATTTTACAATGAGCAGTTCTTC. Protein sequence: CASSQSPGLAGVGLFYNEQFF.

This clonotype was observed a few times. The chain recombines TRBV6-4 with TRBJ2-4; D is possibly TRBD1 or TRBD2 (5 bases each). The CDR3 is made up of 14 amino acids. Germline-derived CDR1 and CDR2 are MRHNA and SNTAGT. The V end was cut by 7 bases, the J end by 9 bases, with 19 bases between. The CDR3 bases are TGTGCCAGCACCCCGGGGCCCGCTACCGGCATTCAGTACTTC. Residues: CASTPGPATGIQYF.

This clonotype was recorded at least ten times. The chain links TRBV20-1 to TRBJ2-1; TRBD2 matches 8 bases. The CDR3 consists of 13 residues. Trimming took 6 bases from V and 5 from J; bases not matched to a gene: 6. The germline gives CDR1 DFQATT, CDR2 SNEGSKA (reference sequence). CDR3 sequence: CSAPGLGHNEQFF. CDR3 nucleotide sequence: TGCAGTGCGCCGGGACTAGGACACAATGAGCAGTTCTTC.

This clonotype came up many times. The CDR3 protein is CASSPRWAGEQFF. The CDR3 nucleotides are TGTGCCAGCAGTCCCCGATGGGCTGGTGAGCAGTTCTTC. The V and J genes are TRBV12-3 or TRBV12-4 and TRBJ2-1; D not certain. Trimming shortened V by 5 bases and J by 9 bases, and 14 bases separated the two germline ends. This CDR3 spans 13 amino acids.

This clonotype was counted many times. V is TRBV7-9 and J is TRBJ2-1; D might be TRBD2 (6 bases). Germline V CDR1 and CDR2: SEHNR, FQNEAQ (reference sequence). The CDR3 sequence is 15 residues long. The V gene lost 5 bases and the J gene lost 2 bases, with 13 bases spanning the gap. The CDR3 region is CASSQKGGPYNEQFF. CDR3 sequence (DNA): TGTGCCAGCAGCCAAAAAGGAGGGCCCTACAATGAGCAGTTCTTC. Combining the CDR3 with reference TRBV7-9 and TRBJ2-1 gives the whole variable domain DTGVSQNPRHKITKRGQNVTFRCDPISEHNRLYWYRQTLGQGPEFLTYFQNEAQLEKSRLLSDRFSAERPKGSFSTLEIQRTEQGDSAMYLCASSQKGGPYNEQFFGPGTRLTVL.

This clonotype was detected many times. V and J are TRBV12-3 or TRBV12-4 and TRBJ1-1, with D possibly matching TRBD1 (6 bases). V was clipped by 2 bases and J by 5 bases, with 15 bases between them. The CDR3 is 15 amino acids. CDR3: CASSLRGRGRTEAFF. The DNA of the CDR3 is TGTGCCAGCAGTTTAAGGGGCAGGGGACGGACTGAAGCTTTCTTT.

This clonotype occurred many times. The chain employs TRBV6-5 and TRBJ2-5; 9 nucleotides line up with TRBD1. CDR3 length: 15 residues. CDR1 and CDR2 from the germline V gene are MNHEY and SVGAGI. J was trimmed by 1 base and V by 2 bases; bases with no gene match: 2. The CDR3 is CASSYRGQGQETQYF. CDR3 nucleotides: TGTGCCAGCAGTTACAGGGGACAGGGCCAAGAGACCCAGTACTTC.

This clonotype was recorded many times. The CDR3 loop is CASRLAGSTDTQYF. CDR3 coding DNA: TGTGCCAGCAGATTAGCGGGTTCCACAGATACGCAGTATTTT. The V gene is TRBV6-5, the J gene TRBJ2-3; 7 bases fit TRBD2. Germline V gene sequence: CDR1 MNHEY, CDR2 SVGAGI. This CDR3 has 14 amino acids. The V gene end was trimmed by 6 bases and the J gene end by 2 bases; junction bases not matched to a gene: 5.

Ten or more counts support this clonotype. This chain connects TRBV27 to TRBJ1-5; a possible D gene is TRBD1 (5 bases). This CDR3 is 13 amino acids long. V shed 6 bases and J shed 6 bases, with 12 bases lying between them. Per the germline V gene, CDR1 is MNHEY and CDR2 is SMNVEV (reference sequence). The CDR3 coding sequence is TGTGCCAGCAGCCTCGAGGGGAGTCAGCCCCAGCATTTT. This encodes CASSLEGSQPQHF.

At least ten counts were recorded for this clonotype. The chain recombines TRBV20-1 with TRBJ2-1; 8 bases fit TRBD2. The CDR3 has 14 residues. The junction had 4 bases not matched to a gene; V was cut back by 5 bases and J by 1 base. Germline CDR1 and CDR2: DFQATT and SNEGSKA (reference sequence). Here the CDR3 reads CSAPRGRSYNEQFF. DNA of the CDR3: TGCAGTGCTCCCCGCGGGAGGTCCTACAATGAGCAGTTCTTC.